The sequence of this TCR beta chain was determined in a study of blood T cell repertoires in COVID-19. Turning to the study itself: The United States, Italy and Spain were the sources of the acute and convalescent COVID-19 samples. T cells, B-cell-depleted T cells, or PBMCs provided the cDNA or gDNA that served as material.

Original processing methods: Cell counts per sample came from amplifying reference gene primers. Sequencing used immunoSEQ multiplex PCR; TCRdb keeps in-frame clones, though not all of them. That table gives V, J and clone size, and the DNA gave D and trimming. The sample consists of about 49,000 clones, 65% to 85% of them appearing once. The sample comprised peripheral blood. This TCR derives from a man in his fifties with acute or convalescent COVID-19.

The CDR3 region is CASSNLAVHEQFF. The CDR3, as DNA: TGTGCCAGCAGTAACCTCGCAGTGCATGAGCAGTTCTTC. The gene calls are TRBV3-1 (or the pseudogene TRBV3-2) and TRBJ2-1, with D unresolved. The CDR3 length is 13 residues. Trimming shortened V by 6 bases and J by 8 bases, and 14 bases separated the two germline ends. Germline-derived CDR1 and CDR2 are LGHDT and YNNKEL (reference sequence).